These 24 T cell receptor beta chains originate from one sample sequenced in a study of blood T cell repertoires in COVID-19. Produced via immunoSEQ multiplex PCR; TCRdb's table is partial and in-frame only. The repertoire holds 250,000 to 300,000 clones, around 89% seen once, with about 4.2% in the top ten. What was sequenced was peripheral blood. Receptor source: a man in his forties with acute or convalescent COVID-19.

The CDR3 sequence: CASSAAPGYYGYTF. CDR3 in DNA: TGTGCCAGCAGCGCGGCCCCGGGGTATTACGGCTACACCTTC. The V call is TRBV9, the J call TRBJ1-2, with no clear D. The V gene's germline CDR1 is SGDLS and CDR2 YYNGEE. The V and J ends lost 3 bases and 8 bases respectively, with 17 bases between them. CDR3 length equals 14 residues.

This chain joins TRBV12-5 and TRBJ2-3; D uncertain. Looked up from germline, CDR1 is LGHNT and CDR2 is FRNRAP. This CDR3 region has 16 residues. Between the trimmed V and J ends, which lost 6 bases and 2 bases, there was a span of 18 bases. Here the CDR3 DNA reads TGTGCTAGTGGCCCCCCAATCGGCGGAACCACAGATACGCAGTATTTT. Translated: CASGPPIGGTTDTQYF.

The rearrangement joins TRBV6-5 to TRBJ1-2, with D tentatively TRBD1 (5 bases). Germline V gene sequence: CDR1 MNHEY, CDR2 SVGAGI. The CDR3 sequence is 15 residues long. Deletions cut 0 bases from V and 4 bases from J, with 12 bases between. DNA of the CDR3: TGTGCCAGCAGTTACTCGGGGGGGAAGGGCTATGGCTACACCTTC. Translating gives CASSYSGGKGYGYTF.

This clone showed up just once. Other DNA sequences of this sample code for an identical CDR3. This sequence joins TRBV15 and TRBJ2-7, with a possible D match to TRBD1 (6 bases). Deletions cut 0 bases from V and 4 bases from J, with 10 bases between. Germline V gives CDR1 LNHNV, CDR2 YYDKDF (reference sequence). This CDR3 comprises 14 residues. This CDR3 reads CATSRDRGPYEQYF. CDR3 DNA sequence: TGTGCCACCAGCAGAGACAGGGGACCTTACGAGCAGTACTTC.

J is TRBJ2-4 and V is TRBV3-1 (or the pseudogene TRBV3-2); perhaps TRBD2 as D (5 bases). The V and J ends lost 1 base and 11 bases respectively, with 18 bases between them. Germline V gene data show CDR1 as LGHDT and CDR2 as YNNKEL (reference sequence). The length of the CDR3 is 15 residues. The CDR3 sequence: CASSQGKGEWVVQYF. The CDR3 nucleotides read TGTGCCAGCAGCCAAGGGAAGGGAGAATGGGTTGTTCAGTACTTC.

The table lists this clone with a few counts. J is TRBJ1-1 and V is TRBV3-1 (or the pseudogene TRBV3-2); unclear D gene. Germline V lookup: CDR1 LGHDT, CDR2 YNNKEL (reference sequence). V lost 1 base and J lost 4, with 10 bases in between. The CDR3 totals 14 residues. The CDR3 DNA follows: TGTGCCAGCAGCCAAGGGGCGGGTAGCACTGAAGCTTTCTTT. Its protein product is CASSQGAGSTEAFF.

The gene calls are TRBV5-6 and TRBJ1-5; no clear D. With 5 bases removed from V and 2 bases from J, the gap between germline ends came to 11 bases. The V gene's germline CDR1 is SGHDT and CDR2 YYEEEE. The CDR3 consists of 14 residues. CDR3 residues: CASSYRGGNQPQHF. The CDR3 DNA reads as TGTGCCAGCAGTTATCGAGGAGGCAATCAGCCCCAGCATTTT.

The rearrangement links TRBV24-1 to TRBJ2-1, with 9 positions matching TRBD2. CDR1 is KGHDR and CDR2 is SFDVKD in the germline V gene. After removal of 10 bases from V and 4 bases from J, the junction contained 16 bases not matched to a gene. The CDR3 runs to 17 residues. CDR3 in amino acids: CATRASGNGAGYNEQFF. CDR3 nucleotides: TGTGCCACTAGGGCTAGCGGGAATGGTGCTGGGTACAATGAGCAGTTCTTC.

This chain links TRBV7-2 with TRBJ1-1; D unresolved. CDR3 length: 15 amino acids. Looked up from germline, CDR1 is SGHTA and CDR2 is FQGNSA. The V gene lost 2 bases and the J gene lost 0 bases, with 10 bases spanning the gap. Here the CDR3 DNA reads TGTGCCAGCAGCTTATTCTATACAGTGAACACTGAAGCTTTCTTT. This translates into CASSLFYTVNTEAFF.

CDR3 sequence (DNA): TGTGCCAGTGTCCTAGCGGGTCAGCCCCAGCATTTT. Its translation: CASVLAGQPQHF. The V call is TRBV28, the J call TRBJ1-5; D call uncertain. V lost 9 bases to trimming and J lost 6 bases, with 12 bases between them. CDR1 and CDR2 from the germline V gene are MDHEN and SYDVKM. The CDR3 length is 12 residues.

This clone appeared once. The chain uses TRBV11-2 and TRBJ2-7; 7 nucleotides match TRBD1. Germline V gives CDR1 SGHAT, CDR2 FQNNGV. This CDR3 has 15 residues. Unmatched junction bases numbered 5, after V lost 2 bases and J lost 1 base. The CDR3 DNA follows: TGTGCCAGCAGCTTAAGGCCCAGGGGGTCCTACGAGCAGTACTTC. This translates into CASSLRPRGSYEQYF. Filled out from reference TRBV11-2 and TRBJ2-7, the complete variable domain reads EAGVAQSPRYKIIEKRQSVAFWCNPISGHATLYWYQQILGQGPKLLIQFQNNGVVDDSQLPKDRFSAERLKGVDSTLKIQPAKLEDSAVYLCASSLRPRGSYEQYFGPGTRLTVT.

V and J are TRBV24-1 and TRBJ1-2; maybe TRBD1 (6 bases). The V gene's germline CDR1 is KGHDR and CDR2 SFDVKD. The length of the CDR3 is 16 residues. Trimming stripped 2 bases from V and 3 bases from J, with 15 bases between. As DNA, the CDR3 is TGTGCCACCAGTGATTGGAGGGGGGGCAGGGACTATGGCTACACCTTC. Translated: CATSDWRGGRDYGYTF.

In DNA, the CDR3 is TGTGCCAGCAGCACCCGGACAGGGAGCACAGATACGCAGTATTTT. Protein product: CASSTRTGSTDTQYF. The chain is built from TRBV11-3 and TRBJ2-3; 8 nucleotides agree with TRBD1. Trimming took 5 bases from V and 0 from J; bases not matched to a gene: 4. The CDR3 contains 15 residues. Germline CDR1 is SGHNT and CDR2 is YENEEA.

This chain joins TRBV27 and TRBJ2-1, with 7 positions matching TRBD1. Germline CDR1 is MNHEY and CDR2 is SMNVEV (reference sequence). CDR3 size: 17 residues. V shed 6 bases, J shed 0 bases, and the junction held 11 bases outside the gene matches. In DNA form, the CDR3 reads TGTGCCAGCAGACCAGGGGGTGTATTGAGCTCCTACAATGAGCAGTTCTTC. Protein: CASRPGGVLSSYNEQFF.

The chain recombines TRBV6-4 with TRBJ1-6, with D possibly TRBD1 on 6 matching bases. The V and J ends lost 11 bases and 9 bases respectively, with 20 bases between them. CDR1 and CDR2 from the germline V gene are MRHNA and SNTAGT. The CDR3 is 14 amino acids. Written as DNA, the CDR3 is TGTGCCCGTCCCCGGAGCGGGGGGCCTTCACCCCTCCACTTT. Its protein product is CARPRSGGPSPLHF.

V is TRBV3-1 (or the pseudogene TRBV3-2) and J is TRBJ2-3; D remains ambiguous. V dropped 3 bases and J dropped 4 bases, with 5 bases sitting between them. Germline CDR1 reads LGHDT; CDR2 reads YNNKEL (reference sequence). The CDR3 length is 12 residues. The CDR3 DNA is TGTGCCAGCAGCCAGAGAGCAGATACGCAGTATTTT. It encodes CASSQRADTQYF.

The CDR3 reads CASSPRPRTPNEQFF. CDR3 coding DNA: TGTGCCAGCAGCCCCCGGCCACGGACTCCCAATGAGCAGTTCTTC. The chain is built from TRBV3-1 (or the pseudogene TRBV3-2) and TRBJ2-1; D possibly corresponds to TRBD2 (5 bases). Germline V gene data show CDR1 as LGHDT and CDR2 as YNNKEL (reference sequence). There are 15 residues in the CDR3. Trimming removed 4 bases at V and 6 bases at J, with 16 bases between.

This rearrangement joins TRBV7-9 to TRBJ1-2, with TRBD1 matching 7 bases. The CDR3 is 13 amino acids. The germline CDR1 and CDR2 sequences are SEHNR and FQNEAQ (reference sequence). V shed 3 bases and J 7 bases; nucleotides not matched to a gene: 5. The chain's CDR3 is CASSFTGDGGYTF. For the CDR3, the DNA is TGTGCCAGCAGCTTTACAGGGGACGGTGGCTACACCTTC.

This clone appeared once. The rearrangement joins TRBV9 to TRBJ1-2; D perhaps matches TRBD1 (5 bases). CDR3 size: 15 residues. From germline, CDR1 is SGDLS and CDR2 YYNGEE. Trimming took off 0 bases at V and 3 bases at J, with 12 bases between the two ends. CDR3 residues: CASSVAYTGHYGYTF. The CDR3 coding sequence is TGTGCCAGCAGCGTAGCTTACACAGGACACTATGGCTACACCTTC.

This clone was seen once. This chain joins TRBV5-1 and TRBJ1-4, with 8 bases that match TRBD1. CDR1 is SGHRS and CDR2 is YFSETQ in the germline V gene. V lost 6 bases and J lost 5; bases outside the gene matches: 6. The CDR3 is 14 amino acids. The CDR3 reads CASNPTGVNEKLFF. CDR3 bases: TGCGCCAGCAACCCGACAGGGGTAAATGAAAAACTGTTTTTT. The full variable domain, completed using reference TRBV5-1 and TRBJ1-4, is KAGVTQTPRYLIKTRGQQVTLSCSPISGHRSVSWYQQTPGQGLQFLFEYFSETQRNKGNFPGRFSGRQFSNSRSEMNVSTLELGDSALYLCASNPTGVNEKLFFGSGTQLSVL.

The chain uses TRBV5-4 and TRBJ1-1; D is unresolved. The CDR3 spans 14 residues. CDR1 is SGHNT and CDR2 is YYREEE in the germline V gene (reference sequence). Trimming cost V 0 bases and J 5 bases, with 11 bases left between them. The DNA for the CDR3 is TGTGCCAGCAGCTTGGTGGGAAGAGGGACTGAAGCTTTCTTT. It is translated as CASSLVGRGTEAFF.

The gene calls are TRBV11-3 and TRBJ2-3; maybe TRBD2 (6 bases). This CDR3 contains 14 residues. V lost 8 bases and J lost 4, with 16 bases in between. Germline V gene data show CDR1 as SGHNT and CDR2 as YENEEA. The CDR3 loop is CASSEGGNADTQYF. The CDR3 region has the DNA TGTGCCAGCTCGGAGGGCGGGAACGCAGATACGCAGTATTTT.

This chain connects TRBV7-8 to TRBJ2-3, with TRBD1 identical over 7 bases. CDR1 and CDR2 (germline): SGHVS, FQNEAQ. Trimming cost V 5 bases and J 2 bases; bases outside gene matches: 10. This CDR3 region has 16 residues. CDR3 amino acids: CASSRRDRDLTDTQYF. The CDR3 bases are TGTGCCAGCAGCCGTCGGGACAGAGATCTCACAGATACGCAGTATTTT.

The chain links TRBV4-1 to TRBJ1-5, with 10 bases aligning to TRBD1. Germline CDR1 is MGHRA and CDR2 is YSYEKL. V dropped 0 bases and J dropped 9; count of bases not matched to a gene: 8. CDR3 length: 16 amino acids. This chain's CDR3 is CASSQEGTGVLRPQHF. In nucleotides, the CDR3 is TGCGCCAGCAGCCAAGAGGGGACAGGGGTCCTAAGGCCCCAGCATTTT.